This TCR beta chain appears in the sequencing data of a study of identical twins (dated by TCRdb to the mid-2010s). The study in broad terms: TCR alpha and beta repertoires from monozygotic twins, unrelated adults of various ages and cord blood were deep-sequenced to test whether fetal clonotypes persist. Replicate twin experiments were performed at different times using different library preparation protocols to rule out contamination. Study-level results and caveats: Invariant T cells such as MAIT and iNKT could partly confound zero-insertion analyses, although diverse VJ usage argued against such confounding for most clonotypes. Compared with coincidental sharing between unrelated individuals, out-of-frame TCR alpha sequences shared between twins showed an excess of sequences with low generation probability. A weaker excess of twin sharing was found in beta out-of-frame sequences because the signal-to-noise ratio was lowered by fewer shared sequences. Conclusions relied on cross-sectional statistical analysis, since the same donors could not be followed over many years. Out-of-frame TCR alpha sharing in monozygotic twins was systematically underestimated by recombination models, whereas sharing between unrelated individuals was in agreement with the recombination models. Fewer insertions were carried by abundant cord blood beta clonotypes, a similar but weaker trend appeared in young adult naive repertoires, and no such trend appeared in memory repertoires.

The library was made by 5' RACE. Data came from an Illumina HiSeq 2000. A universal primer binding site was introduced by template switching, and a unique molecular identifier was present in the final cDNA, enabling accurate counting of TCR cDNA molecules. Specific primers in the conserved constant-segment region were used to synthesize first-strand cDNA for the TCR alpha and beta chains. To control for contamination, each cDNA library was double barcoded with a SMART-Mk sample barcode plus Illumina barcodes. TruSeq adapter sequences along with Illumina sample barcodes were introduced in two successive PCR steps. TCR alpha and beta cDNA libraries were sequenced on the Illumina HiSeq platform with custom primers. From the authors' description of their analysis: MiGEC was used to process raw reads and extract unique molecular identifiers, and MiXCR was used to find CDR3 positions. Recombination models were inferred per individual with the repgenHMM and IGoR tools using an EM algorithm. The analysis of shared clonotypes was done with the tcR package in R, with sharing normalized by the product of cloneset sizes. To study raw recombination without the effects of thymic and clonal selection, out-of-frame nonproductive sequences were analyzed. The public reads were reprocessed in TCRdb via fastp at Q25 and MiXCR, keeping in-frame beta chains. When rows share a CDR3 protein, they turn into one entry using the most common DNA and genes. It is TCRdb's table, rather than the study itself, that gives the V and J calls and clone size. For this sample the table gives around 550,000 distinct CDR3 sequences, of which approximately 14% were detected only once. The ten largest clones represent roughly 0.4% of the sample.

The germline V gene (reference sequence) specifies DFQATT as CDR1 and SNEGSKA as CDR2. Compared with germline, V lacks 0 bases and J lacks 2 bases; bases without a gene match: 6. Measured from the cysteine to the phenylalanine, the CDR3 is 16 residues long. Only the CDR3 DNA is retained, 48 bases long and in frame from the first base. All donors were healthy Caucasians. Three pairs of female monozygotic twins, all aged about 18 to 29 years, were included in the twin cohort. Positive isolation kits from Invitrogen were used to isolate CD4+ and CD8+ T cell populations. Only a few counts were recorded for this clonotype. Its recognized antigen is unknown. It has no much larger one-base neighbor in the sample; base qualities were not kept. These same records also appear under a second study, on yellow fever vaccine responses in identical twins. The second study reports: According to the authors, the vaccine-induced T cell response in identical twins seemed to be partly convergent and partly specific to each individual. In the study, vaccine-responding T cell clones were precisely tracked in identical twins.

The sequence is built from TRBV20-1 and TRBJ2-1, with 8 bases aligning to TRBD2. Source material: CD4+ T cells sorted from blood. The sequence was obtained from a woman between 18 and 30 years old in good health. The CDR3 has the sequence CSARESGGGTYNEQFF. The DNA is TGCAGTGCTAGAGAATCGGGCGGGGGGACCTACAATGAGCAGTTCTTC.